This record looks at one T cell receptor beta chain sequence and its context. This clonotype was picked up many times. Its target antigen remains unknown. No much larger clone exists at a distance of one base, and base qualities are not known. This sample is drawn from a study of blood T cells in healthy people across ages (dated by TCRdb to between 2014 and 2016). Concerning the study at large: In model experiments, template switching captured roughly one uniquely barcoded TCR beta cDNA molecule for every two T cells. The study measured age-related changes in TCR beta repertoire diversity using deep sequencing normalized with unique cDNA molecular identifiers. The donors were split into four age groups: young (average roughly 15 years), middle-aged (about 40), aged (over 55) and long-lived (more than 80). To avoid experimental bias, donors of different ages were spread randomly across the sequencing lanes. For two donors (one aged 18 to 30 and one aged 80 or older), the study analyzed two additional independent replicas of 1 million unique cDNA reads from the same blood draw.

Libraries were made using 5' RACE. Sequencing was performed on an Illumina HiSeq 2500. The second PCR ran for roughly 7 to 11 cycles and used a J-beta primer mix along with a sample-barcoded 5' primer. A unique molecular identifier was introduced onto each TCR beta cDNA molecule by a template-switch 5' adaptor carrying 12 random nucleotides. Each sample yielded at least 2.5 million CDR3-containing paired-end reads. First-strand cDNA was synthesized from all RNA with the Mint cDNA synthesis kit, primed by a TRBC-specific oligonucleotide. All cDNA was treated with uracil-DNA glycosylase and then went through a first 18-cycle PCR with the universal primers M1SS and BC2_uni_R. Per the authors' processing: For normalization, 1 million high-quality reads were randomly selected from each sample, with every read carrying a distinct molecular identifier. Instead of being binned into consensus sequences, reads that shared molecular identifiers were thrown out. MiTCR, run with a Q25 quality threshold and the strictest error-elimination algorithm, handled CDR3 identification, clonotype clustering and error correction. Lower-bound total TCR beta diversity was estimated with a nonparametric unseen species model using Euler transformation. TCRdb reprocessed the public reads (quality trimming at Q25 with fastp, clone calling with MiXCR) and kept in-frame beta chains. Each record represents a unique CDR3 protein, reported with the most common genes and DNA among its rows. These V and J calls derive from TCRdb rather than the authors' analysis. For this sample there are around 900,000 distinct CDR3 sequences; roughly 47% appear just once. About 21% of the sample lies in the top ten.

Including the terminal cysteine and phenylalanine, the CDR3 comprises 12 residues. The kept DNA is CDR3 alone, 36 bases in frame from the first base. Trimmed from V: 5 bases; trimmed from J: 8 bases; junction bases lacking a gene match: 2. CDR1 is given as KGHSH and CDR2 as LQKENI, both from the germline V gene. Systemically healthy Caucasian individuals from Russia, some 38 in total and aged about 6 to 90 years, were included as donors. Around 9.8 milliliters of peripheral blood were collected from each donor into EDTA-treated Vacutainer tubes. Ficoll-Paque density-gradient centrifugation was used to isolate PBMCs, with at least 7 million obtained per sample. Trizol reagent was used to extract total RNA from the PBMCs, yielding at least 6 micrograms per sample. The percentages of naive CD45RAhigh/CD27high T cells were determined by flow cytometry on a PBMC aliquot from every donor. Broad study findings and their caveats: Donor CMV infection status was unknown, potentially confounding age-related changes in expanded clonotypes. Estimates of total diversity based on one million sequenced T cells were considered lower bounds and underestimates. Compared with the aged group, the long-lived group had more naive CD4+ T cells, fewer expanded clones and increased TCR diversity, suggesting age selection. As age increased, observed TCR beta diversity per million T cells dropped in a roughly linear way, and a significant reduction was already evident by age 40. A strong correlation was found between observed TCR beta diversity and the percentage of naive T cells measured by flow cytometry. Because profiling used bulk unsorted PBMCs, naive and antigen-experienced compartments could not be compared conclusively.

The sequenced sample was blood. The chain uses TRBV18 and TRBJ1-2, with 10 junctional bases fitting TRBD1. This sequence was found in a woman aged 55-70 years in good health. The nucleotide sequence is given as TGTGCCAGCTCAACGACAGGGGGCGGCTACACCTTC. Translated, it reads CASSTTGGGYTF.